This T cell receptor beta chain was identified in a study of T cells in narcolepsy listed by TCRdb under 2018. Regarding the research as a whole: Healthy control donors were enrolled in the study alongside patients who had narcolepsy type 1 or type 2 (NT1, NT2). The study sought autoreactive T cells targeting hypocretin neuron self-antigens (hypocretin, TRIB2) in narcolepsy patients, using TCR Vbeta sequencing to track clonotypes in blood and CSF.

From the germline V gene, CDR1 is MNHEY and CDR2 is SVGAGI. V trim: 7 bases; J trim: 4 bases; unmatched bases: 9. The CDR3 numbers 14 residues from cysteine through phenylalanine. Of all the DNA, just the CDR3 is kept, 42 bases in frame from base 1. For TCR Vbeta sequencing and comparison with CSF CD8+ T cells, memory CD8+ T cells were sorted ex vivo from patient blood. The library was obtained by the immunoSEQ multiplex PCR assay. TCRdb mirrors the immuneACCESS table, restricted to in-frame sequences. Some clones are absent from its copies; in checked studies, under half trace to an unresolved V gene, and the reason for the others is unknown. This sample lists about 10,000 clones; just over 70% were detected once. Of the sample, roughly 22% is held by the ten largest clones. A remark on this clone: It lacks a known antigen. No base-level quality is on record; no much larger clone is a single base apart.

Results the study describes overall, beyond this receptor: According to the report, autoreactive clonotypes were detected serially in the blood of the same patients and of different patients, but not in healthy controls. In plots comparing CSF and blood CD4+ T cell clonotypes from the same patient, HCRT-specific and TRIB2-specific autoreactive clonotypes were highlighted.

The chain uses TRBV6-5 and TRBJ2-7; 8 junctional bases match TRBD1. The TCR originated in a human donor with narcolepsy. The sequencing input was CD45RA- memory CD8+ T cells from PBMCs. The sample's cell subset or site label, in plain terms: memory T cells sorted ex vivo from peripheral blood. The CDR3: CASNTGTGGYEQYF. The nucleotide sequence reads as follows: TGTGCCAGCAACACCGGGACAGGTGGATACGAGCAGTACTTC.